Described below is a single T cell receptor beta chain sequence and its context. Time point noted: after trial treatment. The treatment denotes: LDRT plus nivolumab, ipilimumab, low-dose cyclophosphamide and aspirin (RACIN trial). Advanced solid tumors lacking tumor-infiltrating lymphocytes characterized eligible patients. Germline V gene sequence: CDR1 LGHNA, CDR2 YNFKEQ. Trimming removed 3 bases at V and 4 bases at J, with 14 bases between. The CDR3 has 15 residues. Priming of first-strand cDNA relied on TRAV- and TRBV-specific primers (covering alpha and beta chains). With a V-primer adapter and a constant-region primer, TCRs were amplified for about 19 PCR cycles. TCRdb re-called the reads through MiXCR, storing one row per CDR3 protein. The sample shows about 84,000 distinct CDR3 sequences, 15% to 20% of them seen only once. The data derive from a study of low-dose radiotherapy and immunotherapy resistance in tumors.

The clonotype was recovered from a male donor with prostate cancer. The rearrangement uses TRBV4-2 and TRBJ2-3, with D maybe TRBD1 (5 bases). The material was PBMCs, obtained after low-dose radiotherapy plus immunotherapy. This chain's CDR3 is CASSQGPQEPDTQYF. CDR3 DNA sequence: TGTGCCAGCAGCCAGGGGCCTCAGGAACCAGATACGCAGTATTTT.